This T cell receptor (beta chain) appears in the sequencing data of a study of blood T cell repertoires in COVID-19. V shed 4 bases, J shed 1 base, and the junction held 5 bases outside the gene matches. CDR1 is SGHAT and CDR2 is FQNNGV in the germline V gene. The CDR3 sequence is 16 residues long. TCRdb's copy holds only in-frame clones and misses some; the assay was immunoSEQ multiplex PCR. In the table there are some 230,000 clones, around 83% of which are singletons. The sequence derives from a woman between 40 and 55 years old with acute COVID-19. The specimen was PBMCs or T cells enriched from blood (not recorded which). The genes are TRBV11-2 and TRBJ2-5; 11 bases line up with TRBD2. The CDR3 DNA is TGTGCCAGCAGCTCGCGACTAGCGGGGTTCCAAGAGACCCAGTACTTC. Its translation is CASSSRLAGFQETQYF.